This T cell receptor (beta chain) was recorded in a study of blood T cell repertoires in COVID-19. Germline values: CDR1 ENHRY, CDR2 SYGVKD. CDR3 length: 15 residues. Trimming took 6 bases from V and 2 from J; bases not matched to a gene: 6. Assay used: immunoSEQ multiplex PCR; TCRdb lists only in-frame clones, some missing. The table includes some 96,000 clones, about 80% detected once. The chain joins TRBV10-3 to TRBJ2-1; 8 bases are shared with TRBD2. Sequenced sample: peripheral blood. The source is a woman aged 70-85 years with acute or convalescent COVID-19. The DNA of the CDR3 is TGTGCCATCAGCCAGGGCGGGGGGACCTACAATGAGCAGTTCTTC. Its protein product is CAISQGGGTYNEQFF.